Listed here are 18 T cell receptor beta chains from one sample, sequenced in a study of shared clonotypes between healthy human individuals. Sequenced by immunoSEQ multiplex PCR; TCRdb stores in-frame clones only, minus some. This table holds about 1,900,000 clones, about 95% found once. The naive CD8 population came from CD45RO-negative cells selected for CCR7, without terminally differentiated effector memory CD45RA+ cells. Sequenced: naive CD8+ T cells sorted from blood. The receptor source for this set is a man between 18 and 35 years old in good health.

This chain uses TRBV10-3 with TRBJ2-2, with D possibly called TRBD1 or TRBD2 (5 bases each). Per the germline V gene, CDR1 is ENHRY and CDR2 is SYGVKD. The V end lost 0 bases, the J end lost 6 bases, and 11 bases lay between the germline ends. CDR3 length: 15 residues. CDR3 in DNA: TGTGCCATCAGTGAGTCGATCGGGACGTCCGGGGAGCTGTTTTTT. It codes for CAISESIGTSGELFF.

This clone was seen once. This chain connects TRBV4-1 to TRBJ2-5, with D uncertain. Germline V lookup: CDR1 MGHRA, CDR2 YSYEKL. This CDR3 comprises 15 residues. The V and J ends lost 2 bases and 1 base respectively, with 11 bases between them. CDR3 loop: CASSQRQGAQETQYF. The CDR3 coding sequence is TGCGCCAGCAGCCAACGACAAGGCGCCCAAGAGACCCAGTACTTC.

This rearrangement joins TRBV7-9 to TRBJ2-5; possibly TRBD2 for D (5 bases). Trimming cost V 6 bases and J 5 bases, with 16 bases left between them. Germline lookup yields CDR1 SEHNR and CDR2 FQNEAQ (reference sequence). This CDR3 comprises 14 residues. The CDR3 protein is CASSPGPAAETQYF. CDR3 coding DNA: TGTGCCAGCAGTCCCGGGCCAGCGGCCGAGACCCAGTACTTC.

The chain is built from TRBV9 and TRBJ1-1; maybe TRBD1 (6 bases). Trimming stripped 0 bases from V and 6 bases from J, with 15 bases between. Germline-derived CDR1 and CDR2 are SGDLS and YYNGEE. The CDR3 has 15 residues. Written as DNA, the CDR3 is TGTGCCAGCAGCGTAGAGGGGGTGGAATTCGCTGAAGCTTTCTTT. Amino acid sequence: CASSVEGVEFAEAFF. Looking up the rest from reference TRBV9 and TRBJ1-1 gives the full variable domain: DSGVTQTPKHLITATGQRVTLRCSPRSGDLSVYWYQQSLDQGLQFLIQYYNGEERAKGNILERFSAQQFPDLHSELNLSSLELGDSALYFCASSVEGVEFAEAFFGQGTRLTVV.

The rearrangement links TRBV6-1 to TRBJ1-5; D not certain. The CDR3 covers 14 residues. V dropped 3 bases and J dropped 0 bases, with 6 bases sitting between them. In germline, CDR1 is MNHNS, CDR2 SASEGT. The CDR3 coding sequence is TGTGCCAGCAGTGATGGATTTAGCAATCAGCCCCAGCATTTT. This encodes CASSDGFSNQPQHF.

The J gene is TRBJ2-7, the V gene TRBV7-2; D gene unclear. The CDR3 has 12 residues. V lost 1 base and J lost 5, with 6 bases in between. Germline V gives CDR1 SGHTA, CDR2 FQGNSA. CDR3 amino acids: CASSLDFHEQYF. In DNA, the CDR3 is TGTGCCAGCAGCTTAGATTTTCACGAGCAGTACTTC.

The rearrangement joins TRBV19 to TRBJ1-1, with 10 nucleotides matching TRBD1. V was clipped by 5 bases and J by 4 bases; unmatched bases: 4. Per germline, CDR1 LNHDA and CDR2 SQIVND (reference sequence). The CDR3 extends over 14 amino acids. As DNA, the CDR3 is TGTGCCAGTAGTTTAGGGACAGGGGTCACTGAAGCTTTCTTT. Translating it yields CASSLGTGVTEAFF. Full variable domain (missing parts from reference TRBV19 and TRBJ1-1): DGGITQSPKYLFRKEGQNVTLSCEQNLNHDAMYWYRQDPGQGLRLIYYSQIVNDFQKGDIAEGYSVSREKKESFPLTVTSAQKNPTAFYLCASSLGTGVTEAFFGQGTRLTVV.

V usage is TRBV10-1 and J usage is TRBJ1-1, with D possibly being TRBD1 (5 bases). V dropped 4 bases and J dropped 2 bases, with 17 bases sitting between them. CDR1 WNHNN and CDR2 SYGVQD come from the germline V gene (reference sequence). CDR3 length: 16 amino acids. CDR3 sequence reads: CASSGGPPGPNTEAFF. The CDR3 nucleotides are TGCGCCAGCAGTGGGGGCCCTCCGGGACCCAACACTGAAGCTTTCTTT.

The chain links TRBV12-5 to TRBJ2-3; D might be TRBD1 or TRBD2, each matching 6 bases. The CDR3 consists of 14 residues. V gave up 7 bases and J gave up 5 bases, with 16 bases separating them. The germline CDR1 and CDR2 sequences are LGHNT and FRNRAP. In DNA, the CDR3 is TGTGCTAGTGCCCCCGGGGGCCCGCAAGATACGCAGTATTTT. Amino acids: CASAPGGPQDTQYF.

The rearrangement links TRBV4-3 to TRBJ2-6; D gene uncertain. Trimming left V 5 bases short and J 4 bases short, with 15 bases between. The CDR3 is made up of 16 amino acids. Germline V gene lookup returns CDR1 LGHNA and CDR2 YSLEER. The CDR3 spells CASSEVTAPGANVLTF. CDR3 DNA sequence: TGCGCCAGCAGCGAAGTTACGGCCCCAGGGGCCAACGTCCTGACTTTC.

The CDR3 region is CASRPGGAGGRNEQFF. In DNA form, the CDR3 reads TGTGCCAGCAGACCCGGGGGAGCGGGGGGACGAAATGAGCAGTTCTTC. The J gene is TRBJ2-1, the V gene TRBV5-6, with 9 bases lining up with TRBD2. Looked up from germline, CDR1 is SGHDT and CDR2 is YYEEEE. CDR3 length: 16 residues. V lost 5 bases to trimming and J lost 7 bases; unmatched junction nucleotides: 13.

V and J are TRBV28 and TRBJ2-1, with D unresolved. The CDR3 length is 14 residues. Looked up from germline, CDR1 is MDHEN and CDR2 is SYDVKM. V dropped 3 bases and J dropped 5 bases, with 11 bases sitting between them. The CDR3 bases are TGTGCCAGCAGTTTCGACCTCCAGAACAATGAGCAGTTCTTC. This encodes CASSFDLQNNEQFF.

A word on this clone: Compared with germline, one end of the junction differs, possibly owing to a read error. The chain joins TRBV7-7 to TRBJ1-2, with D perhaps matching TRBD1 (6 bases). The germline gives CDR1 SSHAT, CDR2 FNYEAQ (reference sequence). The CDR3 consists of 16 residues. CDR3 protein: CASSSVGGGPSYGYTF. CDR3 nucleotides: TGTGCTAGCAGCTCCGTTGGAGGGGGGCCATCCTATGGCTACACCTTC.

This clone came up once. This chain joins TRBV11-3 and TRBJ2-3; D gene unclear. The CDR3 contains 16 residues. Trimming took off 1 base at V and 4 bases at J, with 15 bases between the two ends. The germline V gene encodes CDR1 SGHNT and CDR2 YENEEA. CDR3: CASSLGAQMSADTQYF. Written as DNA, the CDR3 is TGTGCCAGCAGCTTAGGGGCCCAAATGTCCGCAGATACGCAGTATTTT.

This clone was seen only once. The chain employs TRBV5-6 and TRBJ2-3; D remains ambiguous. There are 17 residues in the CDR3. The V and J ends lost 0 bases and 1 base respectively, with 15 bases between them. Germline loops: CDR1 SGHDT, CDR2 YYEEEE. The CDR3: CASSLAKLTLGTDTQYF. The CDR3 region has the DNA TGTGCCAGCAGCTTGGCAAAGCTGACCCTGGGCACAGATACGCAGTATTTT.

The chain uses TRBV9 and TRBJ2-1; maybe TRBD2 (6 bases). Trimming took 2 bases from V and 7 from J, leaving 16 bases between them. From germline, CDR1 is SGDLS and CDR2 YYNGEE. This CDR3 is 15 amino acids long. The CDR3 DNA reads as TGTGCCAGCAGCGTGGGGGGAGGAATCGTAAATGAGCAGTTCTTC. This sequence encodes CASSVGGGIVNEQFF.

This sequence joins TRBV29-1 and TRBJ1-1; D gene ambiguous. This CDR3 has 14 amino acids. The V gene's germline CDR1 is SQVTM and CDR2 ANQGSEA. V was shortened by 6 bases and J by 4 bases, with 18 bases between the two germline ends. Here the CDR3 reads CSVPLFGEFTEAFF. The CDR3 DNA follows: TGCAGCGTCCCCTTGTTTGGGGAATTCACTGAAGCTTTCTTT.

This chain joins TRBV9 and TRBJ1-1; TRBD1 matches 8 bases. This CDR3 contains 13 residues. V lost 3 bases and J lost 4; bases outside the gene matches: 2. Germline CDR1 and CDR2: SGDLS and YYNGEE. The CDR3 here is CASSDTGGTEAFF. The CDR3 DNA sequence: TGTGCCAGCAGCGATACAGGGGGCACTGAAGCTTTCTTT.